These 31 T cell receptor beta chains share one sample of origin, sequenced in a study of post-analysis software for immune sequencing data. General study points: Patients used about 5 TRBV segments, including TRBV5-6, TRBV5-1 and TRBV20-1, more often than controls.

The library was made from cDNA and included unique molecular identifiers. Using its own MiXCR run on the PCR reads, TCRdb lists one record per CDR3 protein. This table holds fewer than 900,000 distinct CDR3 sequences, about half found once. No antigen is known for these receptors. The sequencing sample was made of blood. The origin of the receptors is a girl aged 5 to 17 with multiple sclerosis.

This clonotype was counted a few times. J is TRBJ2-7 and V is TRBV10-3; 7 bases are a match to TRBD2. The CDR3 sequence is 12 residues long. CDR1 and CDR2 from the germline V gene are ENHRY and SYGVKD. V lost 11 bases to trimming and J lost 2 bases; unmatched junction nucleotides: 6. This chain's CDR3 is CAVAGQTYEQYF. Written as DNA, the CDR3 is TGTGCCGTAGCGGGTCAGACCTACGAGCAGTACTTC.

The CDR3 here is CASSYGGGQGVYEQYF. The DNA of the CDR3 is TGTGCCAGCAGTTACGGGGGGGGACAGGGGGTATACGAGCAGTACTTC. The gene calls are TRBV6-5 and TRBJ2-7, with 11 bases fitting TRBD1. The V gene's germline CDR1 is MNHEY and CDR2 SVGAGI. After removal of 2 bases from V and 4 bases from J, the junction contained 7 bases not matched to a gene. This CDR3 region has 16 residues.

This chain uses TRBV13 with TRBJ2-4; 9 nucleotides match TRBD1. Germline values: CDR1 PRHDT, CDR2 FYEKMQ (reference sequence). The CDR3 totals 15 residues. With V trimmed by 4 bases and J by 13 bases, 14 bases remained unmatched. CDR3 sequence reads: CASSSGQGKWREQYF. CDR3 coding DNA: TGTGCCAGCAGCTCAGGACAGGGGAAGTGGAGGGAGCAGTACTTC.

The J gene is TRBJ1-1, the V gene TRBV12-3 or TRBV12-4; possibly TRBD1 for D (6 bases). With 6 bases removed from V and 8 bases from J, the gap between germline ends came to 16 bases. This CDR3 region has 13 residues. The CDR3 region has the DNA TGTGCCAGCAGCCTGGAGGTAACAGGGGAAGCTTTCTTT. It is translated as CASSLEVTGEAFF.

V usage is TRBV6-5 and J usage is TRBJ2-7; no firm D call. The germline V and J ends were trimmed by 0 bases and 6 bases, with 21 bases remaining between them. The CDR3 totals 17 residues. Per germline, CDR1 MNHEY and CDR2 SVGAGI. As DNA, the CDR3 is TGTGCCAGCAGTTACTCGCCCACTACCAGAGTGATCACCGAGCAGTACTTC. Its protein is CASSYSPTTRVITEQYF.

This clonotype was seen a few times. Written as DNA, the CDR3 is TGCAGCGTTAGGGGGGGGGACAGGGGGCTTTTGGAGACCCAGTACTTC. Translating it yields CSVRGGDRGLLETQYF. The chain is built from TRBV29-1 and TRBJ2-5, with 12 positions matching TRBD1. CDR1 is SQVTM and CDR2 is ANQGSEA in the germline V gene. With V trimmed by 5 bases and J by 5 bases, 12 bases remained unmatched. This CDR3 is built from 16 residues. Combining the CDR3 with reference TRBV29-1 and TRBJ2-5 gives the whole variable domain SAVISQKPSRDICQRGTSLTIQCQVDSQVTMMFWYRQQPGQSLTLIATANQGSEATYESGFVIDKFPISRPNLTFSTLTVSNMSPEDSSIYLCSVRGGDRGLLETQYFGPGTRLLVL.

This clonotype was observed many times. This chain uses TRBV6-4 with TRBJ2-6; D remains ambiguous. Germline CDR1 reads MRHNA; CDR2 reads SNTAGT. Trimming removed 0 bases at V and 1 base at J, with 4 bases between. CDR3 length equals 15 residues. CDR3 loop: CASSDSVSGANVLTF. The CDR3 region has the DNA TGTGCCAGCAGTGACTCGGTATCTGGGGCCAACGTCCTGACTTTC.

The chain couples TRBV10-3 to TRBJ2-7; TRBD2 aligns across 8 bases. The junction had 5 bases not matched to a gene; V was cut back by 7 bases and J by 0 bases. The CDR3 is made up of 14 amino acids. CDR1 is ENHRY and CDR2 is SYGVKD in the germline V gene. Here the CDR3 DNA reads TGTGCCATCAAGAGGCGGGAGGACTCCTACGAGCAGTACTTC. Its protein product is CAIKRREDSYEQYF.

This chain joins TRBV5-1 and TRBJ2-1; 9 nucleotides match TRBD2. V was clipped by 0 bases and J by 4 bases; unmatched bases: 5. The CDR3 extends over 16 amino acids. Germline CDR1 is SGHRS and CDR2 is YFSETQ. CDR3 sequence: CASSLALAGEYNEQFF. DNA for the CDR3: TGCGCCAGCAGCTTGGCCTTAGCGGGAGAGTACAATGAGCAGTTCTTC.

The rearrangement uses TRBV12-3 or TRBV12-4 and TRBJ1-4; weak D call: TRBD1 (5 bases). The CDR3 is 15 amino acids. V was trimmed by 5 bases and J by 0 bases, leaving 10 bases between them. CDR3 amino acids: CASSPRGATNEKLFF. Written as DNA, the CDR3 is TGTGCCAGCAGTCCAAGGGGTGCAACTAATGAAAAACTGTTTTTT.

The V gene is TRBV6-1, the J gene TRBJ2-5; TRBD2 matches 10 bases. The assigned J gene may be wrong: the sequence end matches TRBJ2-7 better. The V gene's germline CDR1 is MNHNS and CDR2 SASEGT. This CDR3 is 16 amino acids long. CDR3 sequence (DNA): TGTGCCAGCAGTGCAGTATTTGGGACTAGCGCGACCGAGCAGTACTTC. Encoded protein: CASSAVFGTSATEQYF.

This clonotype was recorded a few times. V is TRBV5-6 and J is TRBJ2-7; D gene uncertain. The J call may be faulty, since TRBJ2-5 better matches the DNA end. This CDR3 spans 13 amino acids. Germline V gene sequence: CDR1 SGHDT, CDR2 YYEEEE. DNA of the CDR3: TGTGCCAGCAGCTTGGGAGTATTCGAGACCCAGTACTTC. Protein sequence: CASSLGVFETQYF.

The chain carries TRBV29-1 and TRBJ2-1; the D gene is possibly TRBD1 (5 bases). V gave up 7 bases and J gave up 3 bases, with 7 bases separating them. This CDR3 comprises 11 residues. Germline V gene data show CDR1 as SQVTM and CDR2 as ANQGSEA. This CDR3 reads CSAQGYNEQFF. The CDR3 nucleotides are TGCAGCGCCCAGGGCTACAATGAGCAGTTCTTC.

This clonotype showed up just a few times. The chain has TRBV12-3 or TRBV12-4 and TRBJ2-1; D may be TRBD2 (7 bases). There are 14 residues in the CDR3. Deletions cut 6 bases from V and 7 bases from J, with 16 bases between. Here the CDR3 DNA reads TGTGCCAGCAGCTTGGGGGGGGCGAGGAATGAGCAGTTCTTC. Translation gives CASSLGGARNEQFF.

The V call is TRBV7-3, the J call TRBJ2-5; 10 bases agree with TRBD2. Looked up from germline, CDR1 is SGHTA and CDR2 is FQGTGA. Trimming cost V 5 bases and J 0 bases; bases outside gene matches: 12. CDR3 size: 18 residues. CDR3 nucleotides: TGTGCCAGCAGCCCTAGACTAGCGGGTGTCGAGTACCAAGAGACCCAGTACTTC. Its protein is CASSPRLAGVEYQETQYF.

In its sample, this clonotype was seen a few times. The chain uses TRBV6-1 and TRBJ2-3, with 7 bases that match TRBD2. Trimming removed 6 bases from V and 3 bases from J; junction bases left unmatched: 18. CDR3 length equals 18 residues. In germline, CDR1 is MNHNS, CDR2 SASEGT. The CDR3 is CASSSHLGGDVGTDTQYF. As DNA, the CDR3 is TGTGCCAGCAGCTCCCACCTGGGGGGGGACGTTGGGACAGATACGCAGTATTTT.

CDR3 sequence: CSVLRTSLNTEAFF. The CDR3 region has the DNA TGCAGCGTATTGCGGACGTCGCTGAACACTGAAGCTTTCTTT. The V call is TRBV29-1, the J call TRBJ1-1; no definite D call. The length of the CDR3 is 14 residues. Germline V gene data show CDR1 as SQVTM and CDR2 as ANQGSEA. Trimming removed 6 bases at V and 0 bases at J, with 14 bases between.

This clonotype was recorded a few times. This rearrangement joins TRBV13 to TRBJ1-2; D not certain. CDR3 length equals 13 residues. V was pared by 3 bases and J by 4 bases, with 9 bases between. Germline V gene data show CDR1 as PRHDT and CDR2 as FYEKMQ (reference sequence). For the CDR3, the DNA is TGTGCCAGCAGCTTGGGAGCTACCTATGGCTACACCTTC. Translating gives CASSLGATYGYTF. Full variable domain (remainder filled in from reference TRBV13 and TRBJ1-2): AAGVIQSPRHLIKEKRETATLKCYPIPRHDTVYWYQQGPGQDPQFLISFYEKMQSDKGSIPDRFSAQQFSDYHSELNMSSLELGDSALYFCASSLGATYGYTFGSGTRLTVV.

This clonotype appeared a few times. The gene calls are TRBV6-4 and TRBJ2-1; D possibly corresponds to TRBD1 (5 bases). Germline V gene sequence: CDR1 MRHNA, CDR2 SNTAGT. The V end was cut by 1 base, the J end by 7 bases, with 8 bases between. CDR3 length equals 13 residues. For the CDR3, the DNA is TGTGCCAGCAGTGACTGGGCAGGGAATGAGCAGTTCTTC. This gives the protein CASSDWAGNEQFF.

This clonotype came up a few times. CDR3 coding DNA: TGTGCCAGCAGCTTAATGGGAGCCCCTTCACCCCTCCACTTT. Translating gives CASSLMGAPSPLHF. The rearrangement links TRBV11-2 to TRBJ1-6; D is undetermined. The CDR3 is 14 residues long. The germline CDR1 and CDR2 sequences are SGHAT and FQNNGV. Trimming took off 2 bases at V and 9 bases at J, with 11 bases between the two ends.

The CDR3 bases are TGTGCCAGCAGTGGCCTAGCGACGAACACCGGGGAGCTGTTTTTT. As protein: CASSGLATNTGELFF. The chain carries TRBV6-2 or TRBV6-3 and TRBJ2-2; TRBD2 might be the D (6 bases). Trimming removed 5 bases from V and 0 bases from J, with 10 bases in between. Per the germline V gene, CDR1 is MNHEY and CDR2 is SVGEGT. This CDR3 comprises 15 residues.

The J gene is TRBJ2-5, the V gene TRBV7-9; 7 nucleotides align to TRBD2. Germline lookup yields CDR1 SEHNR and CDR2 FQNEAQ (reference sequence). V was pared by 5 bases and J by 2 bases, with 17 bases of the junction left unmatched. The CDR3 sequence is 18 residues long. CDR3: CASSHERAGRTKQETQYF. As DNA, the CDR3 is TGTGCCAGCAGCCACGAAAGGGCCGGGAGGACGAAACAAGAGACCCAGTACTTC.

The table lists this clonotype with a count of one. The CDR3 nucleotides are TGTGCCATTGGACAGACTAGTTCCTACAATGAGCAGTTCTTC. Its translation: CAIGQTSSYNEQFF. V gene TRBV15 combines with J gene TRBJ2-1; D possibly matches TRBD1 or TRBD2 (6 bases each). In germline, CDR1 is LNHNV, CDR2 YYDKDF (reference sequence). V lost 10 bases to trimming and J lost 1 base, with 14 bases between them. The CDR3 has 14 residues.

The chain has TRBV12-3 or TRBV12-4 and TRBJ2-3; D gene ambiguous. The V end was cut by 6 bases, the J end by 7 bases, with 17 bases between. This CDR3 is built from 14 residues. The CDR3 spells CASSTGPRSNTQYF. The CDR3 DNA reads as TGTGCCAGCAGCACGGGCCCTCGGTCGAATACGCAGTATTTT.

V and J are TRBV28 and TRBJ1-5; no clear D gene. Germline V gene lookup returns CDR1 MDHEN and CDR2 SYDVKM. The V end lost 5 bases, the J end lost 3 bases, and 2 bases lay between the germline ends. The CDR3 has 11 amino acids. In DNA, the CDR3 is TGTGCCAGCAGTCTCAATCAGCCCCAGCATTTT. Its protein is CASSLNQPQHF.

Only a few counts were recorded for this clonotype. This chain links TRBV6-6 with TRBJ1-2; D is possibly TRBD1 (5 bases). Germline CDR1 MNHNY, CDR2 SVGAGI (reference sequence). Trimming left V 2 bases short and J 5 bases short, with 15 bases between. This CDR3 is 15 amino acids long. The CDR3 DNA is TGTGCCAGCAGTTACGATGGGGCTTTATTGTATGGCTACACCTTC. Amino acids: CASSYDGALLYGYTF.

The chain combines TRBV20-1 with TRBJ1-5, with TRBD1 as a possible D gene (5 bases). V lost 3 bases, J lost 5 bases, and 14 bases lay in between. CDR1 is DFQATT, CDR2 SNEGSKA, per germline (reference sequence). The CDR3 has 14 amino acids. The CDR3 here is CSASSRDSDQPQHF. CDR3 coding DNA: TGCAGTGCTAGTAGCCGGGACTCGGATCAGCCCCAGCATTTT.

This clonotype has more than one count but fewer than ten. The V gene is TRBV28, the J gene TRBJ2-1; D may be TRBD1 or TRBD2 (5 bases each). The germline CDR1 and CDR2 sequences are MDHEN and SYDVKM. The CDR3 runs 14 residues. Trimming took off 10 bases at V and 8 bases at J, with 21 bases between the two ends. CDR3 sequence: CATTVFGTTDEQFF. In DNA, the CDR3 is TGTGCCACCACAGTTTTTGGGACCACAGATGAGCAGTTCTTC. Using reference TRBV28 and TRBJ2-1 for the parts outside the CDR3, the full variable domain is DVKVTQSSRYLVKRTGEKVFLECVQDMDHENMFWYRQDPGLGLRLIYFSYDVKMKEKGDIPEGYSVSREKKERFSLILESASTNQTSMYLCATTVFGTTDEQFFGPGTRLTVL.

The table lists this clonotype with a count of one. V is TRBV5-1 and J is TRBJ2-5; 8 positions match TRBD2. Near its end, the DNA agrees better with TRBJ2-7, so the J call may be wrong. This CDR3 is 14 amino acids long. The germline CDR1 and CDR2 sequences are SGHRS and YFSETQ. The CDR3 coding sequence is TGCGCCAGCAGCTTGTGGGGACTAGTCTACGAGCAGTACTTC. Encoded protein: CASSLWGLVYEQYF.

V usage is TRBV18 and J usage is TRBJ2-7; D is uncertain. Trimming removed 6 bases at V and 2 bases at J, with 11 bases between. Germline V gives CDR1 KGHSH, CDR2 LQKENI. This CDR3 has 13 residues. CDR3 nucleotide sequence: TGTGCCAGCTCCCCATCCACCCCCTACGAGCAGTACTTC. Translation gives CASSPSTPYEQYF.

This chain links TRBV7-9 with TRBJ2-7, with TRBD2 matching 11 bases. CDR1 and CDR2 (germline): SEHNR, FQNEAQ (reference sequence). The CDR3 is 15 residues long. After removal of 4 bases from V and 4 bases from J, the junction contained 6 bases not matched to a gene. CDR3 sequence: CASSYLAGGWYEQYF. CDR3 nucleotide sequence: TGTGCCAGCAGCTATCTAGCGGGAGGATGGTACGAGCAGTACTTC.